Each of the 17 T cell receptor beta chains below was sequenced from the same sample in a study of regulatory T cells in long-lasting Graves disease. Building the TCR beta libraries relied on iRepertoire HTBI primers, and CDR3 regions underwent Arm-PCR. TCRdb recomputed calls from the multiplex PCR reads with MiXCR, one row per CDR3 protein. The sample contains roughly 500,000 distinct CDR3 sequences, approximately 15% of which appear only once. Time point specified: newly diagnosed GD, antithyroid drugs for less than 3 months. Isolated PBMC RNA provided the starting material for the TCR library. These records were also assigned to another study, of T cells in Graves' hyperthyroidism and ophthalmopathy.

This sample comprised peripheral blood mononuclear cells (PBMCs), obtained at new diagnosis, from a patient treated with antithyroid drugs. The receptors stem from a man between 25 and 39 years old with Graves disease.

The chain links TRBV4-1 to TRBJ2-7; D possibly uses TRBD1 or TRBD2 (5 bases each). The CDR3 is 15 residues long. The V and J ends lost 0 bases and 0 bases respectively, with 9 bases between them. CDR1 is MGHRA and CDR2 is YSYEKL in the germline V gene. The CDR3 here is CASSQEGESSYEQYF. CDR3 coding DNA: TGCGCCAGCAGCCAAGAAGGGGAGAGCTCCTACGAGCAGTACTTC.

This clonotype has just one count. This clone may be a read error of a much larger clone one base away. The chain employs TRBV10-3 and TRBJ2-3; 8 positions agree with TRBD1. Germline loops: CDR1 ENHRY, CDR2 SYGVKD. The CDR3 covers 15 residues. The CDR3 region has the DNA TGTGCCATCAGGTCCGCGACAGGGGTTCTGGATATGCAGTATTTT. The encoded protein is CAIRSATGVLDMQYF.

This clonotype was observed at least ten times. The genes are TRBV28 and TRBJ2-7, with 9 nucleotides matching TRBD1. J lost 6 bases, V lost 6 bases, and 30 bases had no gene match. The germline V gene has CDR1 MDHEN and CDR2 SYDVKM. This CDR3 is built from 21 residues. The CDR3 spells CASSSRDYTGTGLTLTGEQYF. Written as DNA, the CDR3 is TGTGCCAGCAGCTCTAGAGATTACACCGGGACAGGGCTCACTCTCACGGGCGAGCAGTACTTC.

The sample holds many counts of this clonotype. One end of the junction fails to match germline, which may point to a read error. The gene calls are TRBV30 and TRBJ2-5; D is ambiguous. In germline, CDR1 is GTSNPN, CDR2 SVGIG (reference sequence). The CDR3 sequence is 12 residues long. CDR3 protein: CAWSPTQQTQYF. CDR3 bases: TGTGCCTGGAGTCCAACCCAACAGACCCAGTACTTC.

This clonotype appeared many times. The rearrangement uses TRBV20-1 and TRBJ1-4; no definite D call. Germline V gene data show CDR1 as DFQATT and CDR2 as SNEGSKA (reference sequence). The germline V and J ends were trimmed by 3 bases and 0 bases, with 5 bases remaining between them. The CDR3 runs to 13 residues. In DNA form, the CDR3 reads TGCAGTGCTAGTCGTGCAACTAATGAAAAACTGTTTTTT. Protein product: CSASRATNEKLFF.

This clonotype was recorded many times. The chain has TRBV27 and TRBJ2-1, with 10 bases fitting TRBD1. CDR1 and CDR2 (germline): MNHEY, SMNVEV (reference sequence). The CDR3 covers 15 residues. Trimming cost V 6 bases and J 3 bases; bases outside gene matches: 5. This CDR3 reads CASSLGQGIYNEQFF. As DNA, the CDR3 is TGTGCCAGCAGCTTGGGACAGGGGATCTACAATGAGCAGTTCTTC.

This clonotype was seen a few times. V gene TRBV3-1 combines with J gene TRBJ2-1; weak D call: TRBD2 (6 bases). V dropped 1 base and J dropped 4 bases, with 14 bases sitting between them. The germline gives CDR1 LGHDT, CDR2 YNNKEL (reference sequence). The CDR3 runs 16 residues. CDR3 region: CASSQGLWEEYNEQFF. Here the CDR3 DNA reads TGTGCCAGCAGCCAAGGTTTGTGGGAGGAATACAATGAGCAGTTCTTC.

This clonotype was picked up many times. The V and J genes are TRBV28 and TRBJ2-7; no clear D gene. Germline lookup yields CDR1 MDHEN and CDR2 SYDVKM. The CDR3 covers 15 residues. V lost 2 bases to trimming and J lost 0 bases, with 11 bases between them. The CDR3 region has the DNA TGTGCCAGCAGTTTACCGGCGTCCGTCTCCTACGAGCAGTACTTC. It codes for CASSLPASVSYEQYF.

The chain recombines TRBV7-9 with TRBJ1-1; D remains ambiguous. There are 11 residues in the CDR3. V was trimmed by 4 bases and J by 9 bases, leaving 9 bases between them. Germline CDR1 SEHNR, CDR2 FQNEAQ (reference sequence). The CDR3 region is CASSSGHQAFF. The CDR3 DNA reads as TGTGCCAGCAGCTCCGGGCATCAAGCTTTCTTT.

A remark on this clonotype: The conserved final phenylalanine or tryptophan is absent from the CDR3, which likely points to a read error. V usage is TRBV10-2 and J usage is TRBJ2-4, with 7 bases fitting TRBD1. V lost 7 bases and J lost 8; bases outside the gene matches: 14. Germline CDR1 reads WSHSY; CDR2 reads SAAADI. The CDR3 length is 15 residues. The CDR3 loop reads CASKTTGAYPDIQYL. The CDR3 DNA reads as TGCGCCAGCAAGACTACAGGGGCCTATCCGGACATTCAGTACCTC.

The table lists this clonotype with many counts. This chain uses TRBV7-9 with TRBJ2-7; 8 nucleotides align to TRBD2. Germline V gene data show CDR1 as SEHNR and CDR2 as FQNEAQ (reference sequence). J lost 3 bases, V lost 2 bases, and 3 bases had no gene match. This CDR3 region has 14 residues. The CDR3 DNA sequence: TGTGCCAGCAGCTTAAGCCGGGAGGGCTACGAGCAGTACTTC. Protein sequence: CASSLSREGYEQYF.

This clonotype was observed many times. The CDR3: CASSYGKVGWTEAFF. In DNA form, the CDR3 reads TGTGCCAGCAGTTACGGGAAGGTAGGGTGGACTGAAGCTTTCTTT. The chain combines TRBV6-5 with TRBJ1-1; D unclear. The CDR3 totals 15 residues. Germline CDR1 and CDR2: MNHEY and SVGAGI. The ends were cut back, 2 bases at V and 5 bases at J, with 15 bases in the middle.

This clonotype was recorded at least ten times. The rearrangement links TRBV28 to TRBJ2-7, with a possible D match to TRBD1 (6 bases). The CDR3 has 15 amino acids. Germline assignment: CDR1 MDHEN and CDR2 SYDVKM. The V end was cut by 6 bases, the J end by 0 bases, with 15 bases between. CDR3 residues: CASSLTGISSYEQYF. The CDR3 DNA follows: TGTGCCAGCAGCCTTACAGGGATAAGCTCCTACGAGCAGTACTTC.

This clonotype was detected a few times. This sequence joins TRBV6-1 and TRBJ1-2, with D possibly matching TRBD1 (5 bases). In germline, CDR1 is MNHNS, CDR2 SASEGT. V lost 0 bases and J 7 bases, leaving 18 bases between the germline ends. The CDR3 is made up of 16 amino acids. This CDR3 reads CASSEALVGGKSGYTF. As DNA, the CDR3 is TGTGCCAGCAGTGAAGCGCTCGTGGGGGGAAAGTCTGGCTACACCTTC.

This sequence joins TRBV13 and TRBJ1-2, with 7 positions matching TRBD1. Trimming at V came to 5 bases and at J to 8 bases, leaving 8 bases not matched to a gene. The CDR3 is 13 residues long. CDR1 is PRHDT, CDR2 FYEKMQ, per germline (reference sequence). CDR3: CASSPNRGRGYTF. The CDR3 coding sequence is TGTGCCAGCAGCCCGAACAGGGGTAGAGGCTACACCTTC.

This clonotype was observed at least ten times. V gene TRBV6-5 combines with J gene TRBJ1-1; D is unclear. V was shortened by 0 bases and J by 3 bases, with 5 bases between the two germline ends. Germline-derived CDR1 and CDR2 are MNHEY and SVGAGI. The CDR3 runs to 13 residues. CDR3 coding DNA: TGTGCCAGCAGTTACTCCTTGGACACTGAAGCTTTCTTT. Residues: CASSYSLDTEAFF.

This clonotype came up many times. The chain carries TRBV12-3 or TRBV12-4 and TRBJ2-2; TRBD2 matches 7 bases. This CDR3 is built from 18 residues. After removal of 2 bases from V and 2 bases from J, the junction contained 11 bases not matched to a gene. The CDR3 DNA follows: TGTGCCAGCAGTTTATTATTGTCGAGGACTAGAAACACCGGGGAGCTGTTTTTT. It is translated as CASSLLLSRTRNTGELFF.